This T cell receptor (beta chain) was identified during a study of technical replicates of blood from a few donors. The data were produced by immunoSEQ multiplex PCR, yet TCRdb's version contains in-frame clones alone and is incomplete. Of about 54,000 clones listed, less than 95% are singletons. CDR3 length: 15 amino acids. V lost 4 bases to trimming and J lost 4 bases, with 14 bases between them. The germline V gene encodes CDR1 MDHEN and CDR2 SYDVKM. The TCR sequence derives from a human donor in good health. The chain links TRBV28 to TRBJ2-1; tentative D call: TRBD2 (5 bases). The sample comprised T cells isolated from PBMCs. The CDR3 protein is CASSSPAGGYNEQFF. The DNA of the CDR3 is TGTGCCAGCAGTTCCCCCGCGGGCGGATACAATGAGCAGTTCTTC.